Shown below are 26 T cell receptor beta chains from a single sample sequenced in a study of CD8 T cells in Susac syndrome. RNA, at about 0.45 to 1 ug, was reverse transcribed with random hexamers. TCRdb passed the immunoSEQ multiplex PCR reads through MiXCR, listing each CDR3 protein once. This sample has about 120,000 distinct CDR3 sequences, with less than 95% found just once. Source material: CD4+ T cells from PBMCs. These receptors were collected from a human donor with multiple sclerosis.

This sequence joins TRBV5-1 and TRBJ2-5, with D maybe TRBD2 (5 bases). Trimming stripped 2 bases from V and 2 bases from J, with 16 bases between. The V gene's germline CDR1 is SGHRS and CDR2 YFSETQ. This CDR3 has 16 amino acids. CDR3 nucleotide sequence: TGCGCCAGCAGCTTCTTAGACGCGGGTCGGCAAGAGACCCAGTACTTC. Its protein product is CASSFLDAGRQETQYF.

V and J are TRBV25-1 and TRBJ1-4, with 7 bases identical to TRBD1. The trim removed 1 base at V and 0 bases at J, leaving 5 bases unmatched. Germline values: CDR1 MGHDK, CDR2 SYGVNS. The CDR3 consists of 17 residues. The CDR3 DNA is TGTGCCAGCAGTGAATGGACAGGTAGTGCAACTAATGAAAAACTGTTTTTT. Residues: CASSEWTGSATNEKLFF.

The chain links TRBV30 to TRBJ1-2; 8 bases match TRBD1. The CDR3 consists of 15 residues. V shed 1 base, J shed 8 bases, and the junction held 12 bases outside the gene matches. The germline V gene has CDR1 GTSNPN and CDR2 SVGIG (reference sequence). The CDR3 is CAWSGQGTLRGGYTF. DNA of the CDR3: TGTGCCTGGAGTGGACAGGGGACCTTACGAGGAGGCTACACCTTC.

This clonotype has a single count. The V gene is TRBV29-1, the J gene TRBJ1-4; 11 bases map to TRBD1. V lost 7 bases and J lost 8; bases outside the gene matches: 6. Germline V CDR1 and CDR2: SQVTM, ANQGSEA. CDR3 size: 13 residues. The CDR3 coding sequence is TGCAGCGCCAAGGGACAGGGGGTAGAAAAACTGTTTTTT. It is translated as CSAKGQGVEKLFF.

CDR3 nucleotide sequence: TGTGCCAGCAGTTTTTGGGGGGCGAAGGACTATGGCTACACCTTC. Translating gives CASSFWGAKDYGYTF. This chain connects TRBV6-5 to TRBJ1-2; maybe TRBD1 (6 bases). Germline CDR1 MNHEY, CDR2 SVGAGI. There are 15 residues in the CDR3. V was pared by 4 bases and J by 3 bases, with 15 bases between.

The chain links TRBV5-6 to TRBJ1-3; the D is unclear. CDR3 length: 15 amino acids. Between the trimmed V and J ends, which lost 2 bases and 1 base, there was a span of 10 bases. In germline, CDR1 is SGHDT, CDR2 YYEEEE. The CDR3 region is CASSFYGVSGNTIYF. The CDR3, as DNA: TGTGCCAGCAGCTTCTACGGCGTGTCTGGAAACACCATATATTTT.

This chain joins TRBV3-1 and TRBJ2-5; TRBD2 matches at 7 bases. J lost 1 base, V lost 5 bases, and 7 bases had no gene match. CDR1 and CDR2 from the germline V gene are LGHDT and YNNKEL (reference sequence). The CDR3 covers 15 residues. The CDR3 is CASSSSGPSQETQYF. For the CDR3, the DNA is TGTGCCAGCAGCTCTAGCGGCCCATCCCAAGAGACCCAGTACTTC.

This rearrangement joins TRBV5-6 to TRBJ1-2, with D unresolved. The CDR3 is 13 residues long. Trimming cost V 1 base and J 8 bases, with 12 bases left between them. CDR1 is SGHDT, CDR2 YYEEEE, per germline. CDR3 nucleotide sequence: TGTGCCAGCAGCTTGACAAGGCAAGCGGGCTACACCTTC. Encoded protein: CASSLTRQAGYTF.

This chain connects TRBV12-3 or TRBV12-4 to TRBJ1-6, with 8 nucleotides matching TRBD1. With V trimmed by 6 bases and J by 9 bases, 4 bases remained unmatched. This CDR3 is built from 13 residues. The CDR3: CASSGQGGSPLHF. The DNA of the CDR3 is TGTGCCAGCAGCGGACAGGGAGGTTCACCCCTCCACTTT.

The J gene is TRBJ2-2, the V gene TRBV7-2; 9 bases match TRBD1. Germline V CDR1 and CDR2: SGHTA, FQGNSA. There are 15 residues in the CDR3. J lost 4 bases, V lost 3 bases, and 3 bases had no gene match. In nucleotides, the CDR3 is TGTGCCAGCAGCTTGGGACAGGGAGCCACCGGGGAGCTGTTTTTT. This codes for CASSLGQGATGELFF.

This chain uses TRBV18 with TRBJ1-1; D call uncertain. Trimming took 3 bases from V and 5 from J, leaving 10 bases between them. This CDR3 comprises 13 residues. Per the germline V gene, CDR1 is KGHSH and CDR2 is LQKENI. CDR3 loop: CASSPASRTEAFF. CDR3 coding DNA: TGTGCCAGCTCACCGGCCAGTCGGACTGAAGCTTTCTTT. The whole variable domain, filled in from reference TRBV18 and TRBJ1-1, reads NAGVMQNPRHLVRRRGQEARLRCSPMKGHSHVYWYRQLPEEGLKFMVYLQKENIIDESGMPKERFSAEFPKEGPSILRIQQVVRGDSAAYFCASSPASRTEAFFGQGTRLTVV.

The chain combines TRBV7-2 with TRBJ2-1; D gene ambiguous. The CDR3 has 12 amino acids. V lost 5 bases and J lost 9, with 11 bases in between. In germline, CDR1 is SGHTA, CDR2 FQGNSA. The CDR3 bases are TGTGCCAGCAGCCTTGACTTTGGTGAGCAGTTCTTC. The encoded protein is CASSLDFGEQFF.

The chain employs TRBV18 and TRBJ2-7; TRBD2 is a possible D gene (6 bases). This CDR3 has 15 amino acids. Trimming removed 6 bases from V and 6 bases from J, with 21 bases in between. Germline loops: CDR1 KGHSH, CDR2 LQKENI. CDR3 loop: CASSPEGILLSEQYF. The CDR3 DNA reads TGTGCCAGCTCGCCGGAGGGGATCCTGCTCTCCGAGCAGTACTTC.

The V and J genes are TRBV6-5 and TRBJ2-1, with 11 bases aligning to TRBD2. This CDR3 has 17 amino acids. Germline CDR1 is MNHEY and CDR2 is SVGAGI. Unmatched junction bases numbered 5, after V lost 0 bases and J lost 4 bases. DNA for the CDR3: TGTGCCAGCAGTTACTCGCCGACTAGCGGGATTTACAATGAGCAGTTCTTC. Translating gives CASSYSPTSGIYNEQFF.

This rearrangement joins TRBV30 to TRBJ2-7; D might be TRBD2 (5 bases). There are 14 residues in the CDR3. CDR1 and CDR2 (germline): GTSNPN, SVGIG (reference sequence). Trimming shortened V by 3 bases and J by 0 bases, and 12 bases separated the two germline ends. The CDR3 DNA sequence: TGTGCCTGGAGACGGGATGGGAGCTCCTACGAGCAGTACTTC. Translating gives CAWRRDGSSYEQYF.

This chain connects TRBV11-2 to TRBJ1-4, with TRBD1 matching 8 bases. After removal of 5 bases from V and 2 bases from J, the junction contained 4 bases not matched to a gene. This CDR3 comprises 15 residues. The germline CDR1 and CDR2 sequences are SGHAT and FQNNGV. In nucleotides, the CDR3 is TGTGCCAGCAGCGTCAGGGGGCACACTAATGAAAAACTGTTTTTT. Amino acids: CASSVRGHTNEKLFF.

The chain is built from TRBV29-1 and TRBJ2-7; tentatively, D is TRBD2 (6 bases). Per the germline V gene, CDR1 is SQVTM and CDR2 is ANQGSEA. This CDR3 spans 11 amino acids. The ends were cut back, 7 bases at V and 5 bases at J, with 12 bases in the middle. The CDR3 sequence: CSGTGTDEQYF. Written as DNA, the CDR3 is TGCAGCGGGACCGGGACTGACGAGCAGTACTTC.

In its sample, this clonotype was seen once. The rearrangement joins TRBV13 to TRBJ1-2; tentative D call: TRBD1 (5 bases). The germline V and J ends were trimmed by 5 bases and 8 bases, with 12 bases remaining between them. The germline V gene has CDR1 PRHDT and CDR2 FYEKMQ (reference sequence). The CDR3 has 12 amino acids. CDR3 in DNA: TGTGCCAGCAGCACCCAGGGCGGGGGCTACACCTTC. Translation: CASSTQGGGYTF.

The chain couples TRBV5-4 to TRBJ2-1; 10 nucleotides match TRBD2. The trim removed 3 bases at V and 7 bases at J, leaving 10 bases unmatched. Germline V gene data show CDR1 as SGHNT and CDR2 as YYREEE (reference sequence). The CDR3 spans 16 residues. This CDR3 is CASSSPTSGILNEQFF. The CDR3 coding sequence is TGTGCCAGCAGCTCACCTACTAGCGGGATTTTAAATGAGCAGTTCTTC.

The rearrangement joins TRBV6-1 to TRBJ2-5, with a tentative D call TRBD1 (6 bases). The CDR3 has 12 amino acids. Germline lookup yields CDR1 MNHNS and CDR2 SASEGT. The ends were cut back, 10 bases at V and 5 bases at J, with 14 bases in the middle. The CDR3 bases are TGTGCCATTTCGGCCAGGGGTGAGACCCAGTACTTC. It translates to CAISARGETQYF.

In its sample, this clonotype was seen once. CDR3 in DNA: TGCGCCAGCAGCTTGGACAGGGTAACGGCAGGGGAGCTGTTTTTT. Translated: CASSLDRVTAGELFF. J is TRBJ2-2 and V is TRBV5-1; D is perhaps TRBD1 (6 bases). With 0 bases removed from V and 8 bases from J, the gap between germline ends came to 14 bases. CDR1 and CDR2 from the germline V gene are SGHRS and YFSETQ. The length of the CDR3 is 15 residues. The full variable domain, its missing parts supplied by reference TRBV5-1 and TRBJ2-2, is KAGVTQTPRYLIKTRGQQVTLSCSPISGHRSVSWYQQTPGQGLQFLFEYFSETQRNKGNFPGRFSGRQFSNSRSEMNVSTLELGDSALYLCASSLDRVTAGELFFGEGSRLTVL.

Concerning this clonotype: The DNA is omitted, as the CDR3 cannot be located on it reliably, and the CDR3 follows TCRdb's listing. The chain uses TRBV30 and TRBJ2-7; the table's D call, TRBD1, was not checked against the DNA. The CDR3 sequence runs 16 residues, both termini included. The germline V gene encodes CDR1 GTSNPN and CDR2 SVGIG (reference sequence). CDR3 region: CAWSGGSGQGVHEQYF.

The V call is TRBV29-1, the J call TRBJ2-3; 10 bases map to TRBD2. This CDR3 contains 15 residues. CDR1 and CDR2 (germline): SQVTM, ANQGSEA. V shed 4 bases and J 4 bases; nucleotides not matched to a gene: 8. CDR3 sequence (DNA): TGCAGCGTTGTGGGAGCGGGAGGGCGGTCAGATACGCAGTATTTT. It encodes CSVVGAGGRSDTQYF.

The chain has TRBV5-4 and TRBJ2-6; no clear D gene. V was trimmed by 1 base and J by 0 bases, leaving 5 bases between them. The CDR3 is 15 amino acids. Per germline, CDR1 SGHNT and CDR2 YYREEE (reference sequence). This CDR3 reads CASSLYVSGANVLTF. Written as DNA, the CDR3 is TGTGCCAGCAGCTTGTACGTCTCTGGGGCCAACGTCCTGACTTTC.

The chain links TRBV5-4 to TRBJ2-7; the match to TRBD2 covers 10 bases. Trimming took 2 bases from V and 5 from J; bases not matched to a gene: 7. The CDR3 consists of 15 residues. The germline CDR1 and CDR2 sequences are SGHNT and YYREEE (reference sequence). CDR3 protein: CASSFFQREGHEQYF. DNA for the CDR3: TGTGCCAGCAGCTTCTTCCAGCGGGAGGGGCACGAGCAGTACTTC.

This chain links TRBV5-4 with TRBJ2-4; tentatively, D is TRBD1 (5 bases). The CDR3 covers 15 residues. The germline V gene encodes CDR1 SGHNT and CDR2 YYREEE (reference sequence). Trimming took 0 bases from V and 3 from J, leaving 10 bases between them. The CDR3 region has the DNA TGTGCCAGCAGCTTGGGGGGTCAGGGCAAAAACATTCAGTACTTC. This sequence encodes CASSLGGQGKNIQYF.